The next 4 T cell receptor beta chains were all read from a single sample in a study of human T cells and chemical hapten exposure. TCRdb re-derived calls from the RACE reads in MiXCR, one entry per CDR3 protein. The sample shows some 65,000 distinct CDR3 sequences, 5.5% to 7.5% of them seen only once. Time point here: healthy volunteer bleed at 6 weeks. Unfractionated whole blood yielded total RNA. Sequencing was done on a sample of whole blood. These receptor sequences come from a female donor in good health. Some clones in this sample may be carry-over from other donors' samples.

This clonotype was counted ten times or more. The J gene is TRBJ1-5, the V gene TRBV9; tentatively, D is TRBD1 (6 bases). Germline assignment: CDR1 SGDLS and CDR2 YYNGEE. The CDR3 has 15 amino acids. V gave up 0 bases and J gave up 3 bases, with 10 bases separating them. This CDR3 is CASSVEAGANQPQHF. The CDR3 DNA sequence: TGTGCCAGCAGCGTAGAGGCAGGGGCCAATCAGCCCCAGCATTTT.

This clonotype has ten or more counts. This chain joins TRBV21-1 and TRBJ2-1; TRBD1, the D gene given by the table, was not confirmed from the DNA. TRBV21-1 is termed a pseudogene. This CDR3 spans 16 amino acids. This chain's CDR3 is CASSNKRDNSYNEQFF. CDR3 in DNA: TGTGCCAGCAGCAATAAGCGGGACAATTCCTACAATGAGCAGTTCTTC.

This clonotype showed up many times. The V and J genes are TRBV6-5 and TRBJ2-7, with D possibly being TRBD1 (6 bases). The V gene's germline CDR1 is MNHEY and CDR2 SVGAGI. The germline V and J ends were trimmed by 3 bases and 7 bases, with 19 bases remaining between them. The CDR3 totals 15 residues. CDR3 nucleotide sequence: TGTGCCAGCAGTTATCAAGGGGCAGGGGAAGGGGAGCAGTACTTC. This sequence encodes CASSYQGAGEGEQYF.

This clonotype has a count of ten or more. The gene calls are TRBV20-1 and TRBJ1-1; tentative D call: TRBD1 (5 bases). Trimming took off 6 bases at V and 4 bases at J, with 12 bases between the two ends. This CDR3 has 12 residues. Looked up from germline, CDR1 is DFQATT and CDR2 is SNEGSKA (reference sequence). Written as DNA, the CDR3 is TGCAGTGCAACCGGGGCGGGCACTGAAGCTTTCTTT. The encoded protein is CSATGAGTEAFF.